The T cell receptor beta chain under discussion was sequenced for a study of T cells in Graves' hyperthyroidism and ophthalmopathy. Before ophthalmopathy appeared, progressors gave blood at initial hyperthyroidism diagnosis. The CDR3 is 15 amino acids. The ends lost 1 base at V and 4 bases at J; junction bases unmatched: 6. The germline CDR1 and CDR2 sequences are SGHTA and FQGNSA. This clonotype appeared a few times. Amplified TCR beta CDR3 regions derived from RNA transcripts. TCR CDR3 regions were first amplified by RT-PCR with HTBI primers. One entry per CDR3 protein results from TCRdb running MiXCR on the multiplex PCR reads. The sample holds hundreds of thousands of distinct CDR3 sequences, around a sixth seen once.

The gene calls are TRBV7-2 and TRBJ2-5; 7 nucleotides agree with TRBD2. The sequenced material came from blood. The TCR sequence derives from a woman aged 50 to 60 with Graves' hyperthyroidism that later progressed to Graves' ophthalmopathy. Here the CDR3 DNA reads TGTGCCAGCAGCTTAGGCGGACTAGGTGGAGAGACCCAGTACTTC. Its translation is CASSLGGLGGETQYF.